This T cell receptor (beta chain) was recorded in a study of blood T cell repertoires in COVID-19. Study overall: From the United States, Italy and Spain came samples of acute and convalescent COVID-19. T cells, B-cell-depleted T cells, or PBMCs provided the cDNA or gDNA that served as material.

Per the original methods: Amplification from reference gene primers served as the basis for estimated nucleated cell counts. The protocol was immunoSEQ multiplex PCR, while the TCRdb copy is restricted to in-frame clones and leaves out a portion. Clone size and the V and J calls come from that table; the DNA yielded D and trimming. The profile shows a few hundred thousand clones, roughly nine tenths of them singletons. Sequencing was carried out using peripheral blood. The clonotype comes from a man aged 45-65 years with acute or convalescent COVID-19.

In nucleotides, the CDR3 is TGTGCCAGCAGTTCCGCCACAGGGGGGACAGATACGCAGTATTTT. Translation gives CASSSATGGTDTQYF. The V gene is TRBV6-6, the J gene TRBJ2-3, with 8 nucleotides matching TRBD1. Germline-derived CDR1 and CDR2 are MNHNY and SVGAGI (reference sequence). This CDR3 region has 15 residues. The J segment lost 3 bases and the V segment lost 4 bases, leaving 6 bases of the junction unmatched.